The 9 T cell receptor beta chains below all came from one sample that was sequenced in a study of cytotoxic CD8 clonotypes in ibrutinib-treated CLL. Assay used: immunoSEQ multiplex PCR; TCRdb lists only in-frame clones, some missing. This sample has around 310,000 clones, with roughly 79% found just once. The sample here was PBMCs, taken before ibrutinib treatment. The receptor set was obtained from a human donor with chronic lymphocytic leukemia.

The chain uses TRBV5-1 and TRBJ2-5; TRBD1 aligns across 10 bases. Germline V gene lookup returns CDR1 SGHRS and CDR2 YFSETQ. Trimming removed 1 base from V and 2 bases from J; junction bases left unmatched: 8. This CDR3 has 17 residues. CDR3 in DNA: TGCGCCAGCAGCTTGAGGAGACAGGGGGCTTATCAAGAGACCCAGTACTTC. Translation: CASSLRRQGAYQETQYF.

DNA for the CDR3: TGTGCCAGCAGCCAGTCATACACCGGGGAGCTGTTTTTT. Protein: CASSQSYTGELFF. This chain connects TRBV5-6 to TRBJ2-2; no definite D call. The V end was cut by 4 bases, the J end by 3 bases, with 7 bases between. The CDR3 contains 13 residues. The germline CDR1 and CDR2 sequences are SGHDT and YYEEEE.

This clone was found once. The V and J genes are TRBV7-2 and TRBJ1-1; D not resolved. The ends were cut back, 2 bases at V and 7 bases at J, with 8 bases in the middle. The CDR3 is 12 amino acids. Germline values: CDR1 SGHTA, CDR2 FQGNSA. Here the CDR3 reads CASSLTEIEAFF. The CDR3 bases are TGTGCCAGCAGCTTAACCGAGATTGAAGCTTTCTTT.

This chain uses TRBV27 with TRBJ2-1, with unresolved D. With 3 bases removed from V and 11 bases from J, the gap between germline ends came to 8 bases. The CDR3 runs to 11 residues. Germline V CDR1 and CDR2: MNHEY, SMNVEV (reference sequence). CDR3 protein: CASSLVDKQFF. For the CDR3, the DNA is TGTGCCAGCAGTTTGGTGGATAAGCAGTTCTTC.

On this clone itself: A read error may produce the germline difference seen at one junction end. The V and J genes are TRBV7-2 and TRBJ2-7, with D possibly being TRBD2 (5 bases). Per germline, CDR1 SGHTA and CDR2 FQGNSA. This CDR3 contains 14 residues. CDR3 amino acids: CASSVAGMVDEQYF. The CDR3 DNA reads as TGTGCCAGCAGCGTAGCCGGGATGGTCGACGAGCAGTACTTC.

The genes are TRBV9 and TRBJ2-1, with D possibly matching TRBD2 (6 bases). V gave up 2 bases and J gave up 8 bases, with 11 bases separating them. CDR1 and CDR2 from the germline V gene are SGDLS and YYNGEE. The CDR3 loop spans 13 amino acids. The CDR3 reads CASSVNWGDEQFF. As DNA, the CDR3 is TGTGCCAGCAGCGTTAACTGGGGGGATGAGCAGTTCTTC.

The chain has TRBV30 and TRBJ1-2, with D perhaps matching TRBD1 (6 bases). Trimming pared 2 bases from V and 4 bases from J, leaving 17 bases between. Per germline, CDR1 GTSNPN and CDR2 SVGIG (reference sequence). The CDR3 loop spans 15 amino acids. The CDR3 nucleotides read TGTGCCTGGAGTCCAGCGCGGGGGCACCTCTATGGCTACACCTTC. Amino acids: CAWSPARGHLYGYTF.

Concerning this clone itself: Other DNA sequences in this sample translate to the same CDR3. The chain's CDR3 is CASSIGGNQPQHF. Here the CDR3 DNA reads TGTGCCAGTAGTATAGGGGGCAATCAGCCCCAGCATTTT. The chain joins TRBV19 to TRBJ1-5; D unresolved. Germline CDR1 LNHDA, CDR2 SQIVND (reference sequence). The CDR3 consists of 13 residues. The V end was cut by 1 base, the J end by 2 bases, with 3 bases between.

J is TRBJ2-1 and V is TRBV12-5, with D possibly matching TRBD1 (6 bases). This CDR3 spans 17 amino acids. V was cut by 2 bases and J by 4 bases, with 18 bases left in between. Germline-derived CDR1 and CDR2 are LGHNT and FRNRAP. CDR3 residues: CASGLTIIGTYYNEQFF. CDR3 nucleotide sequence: TGTGCTAGTGGTTTGACTATTATCGGGACATATTACAATGAGCAGTTCTTC.